Below, 11 T cell receptor beta chains from the same sample are listed, as sequenced in a study of blood T cell repertoires in COVID-19 (dated by TCRdb to 2018 to 2021). Receptor libraries were prepared by the immunoSEQ multiplex PCR assay. Drawn from immuneACCESS, this table holds only the in-frame rearrangements with V and J called that TCRdb kept. Clones are partly lost; checked studies trace under half to an unresolved V gene and leave the rest unexplained. This sample comprises approximately 140,000 clones, more than 80% of them detected only once. The ten largest clones take up 2.2% of the sample. Material for sequencing was peripheral blood. All receptors come from a man between 65 and 79 years old with acute or convalescent COVID-19.

This sequence joins TRBV2 and TRBJ1-5; D ambiguous. Trimming stripped 3 bases from V and 0 bases from J, with 12 bases between. The CDR3 has 16 residues. Germline V gene sequence: CDR1 SNHLY, CDR2 FYNNEI. CDR3 amino acids: CASSDPQAGSNQPQHF. In nucleotides, the CDR3 is TGTGCCAGCAGTGATCCTCAGGCCGGTAGCAATCAGCCCCAGCATTTT.

The chain has TRBV6-5 and TRBJ1-2; TRBD1 matches at 8 bases. With V trimmed by 0 bases and J by 8 bases, 8 bases remained unmatched. Germline V gene data show CDR1 as MNHEY and CDR2 as SVGAGI. The CDR3 is 15 amino acids. CDR3 in DNA: TGTGCCAGCAGTTACTCGATGCAGGGGGCGCAGGGCTACACCTTC. It encodes CASSYSMQGAQGYTF.

With respect to this clone: Other DNA sequences of this sample code for an identical CDR3. This chain joins TRBV3-1 (or the pseudogene TRBV3-2) and TRBJ2-3, with unresolved D. Germline V gene sequence: CDR1 LGHDT, CDR2 YNNKEL (reference sequence). The CDR3 is made up of 14 amino acids. The V end was cut by 4 bases, the J end by 0 bases, with 8 bases between. The CDR3 loop is CASSPAASTDTQYF. CDR3 DNA sequence: TGTGCCAGCAGCCCGGCGGCTAGCACAGATACGCAGTATTTT.

The rearrangement joins TRBV9 to TRBJ1-6; the D gene is possibly TRBD1 (5 bases). The V and J ends lost 3 bases and 8 bases respectively, with 18 bases between them. Germline CDR1 is SGDLS and CDR2 is YYNGEE. This CDR3 is 16 amino acids long. The DNA of the CDR3 is TGTGCCAGCAGCGCGGGGGAGGCCCTCCCCTATTCACCCCTCCACTTT. This gives the protein CASSAGEALPYSPLHF.

CDR3 DNA sequence: TGTGCCAGCAGCCCGCCCGGTTCCGGGTACTACAATGAGCAGTTCTTC. Its protein product is CASSPPGSGYYNEQFF. The J gene is TRBJ2-1, the V gene TRBV7-3; no firm D call. Germline V gene lookup returns CDR1 SGHTA and CDR2 FQGTGA. The CDR3 runs to 16 residues. Deletions cut 5 bases from V and 3 bases from J, with 17 bases between.

The genes are TRBV9 and TRBJ2-3, with 13 bases matching TRBD2. V lost 4 bases and J lost 0; bases outside the gene matches: 8. There are 18 residues in the CDR3. The germline V gene has CDR1 SGDLS and CDR2 YYNGEE. The DNA for the CDR3 is TGTGCCAGCAGCCCCGGACTAGCGGGGGAAATTAGCACAGATACGCAGTATTTT. It encodes CASSPGLAGEISTDTQYF.

The chain joins TRBV18 to TRBJ2-1; 8 bases align to TRBD1. J was trimmed by 5 bases and V by 3 bases; bases with no gene match: 12. This CDR3 is 17 amino acids long. From germline, CDR1 is KGHSH and CDR2 LQKENI. CDR3 region: CASSPTYRDRFHNEQFF. Written as DNA, the CDR3 is TGTGCCAGCTCACCGACTTACCGGGACAGGTTCCACAATGAGCAGTTCTTC.

The rearrangement joins TRBV7-8 to TRBJ2-5; TRBD2 is a possible D gene (6 bases). Germline CDR1 and CDR2: SGHVS and FQNEAQ. This CDR3 comprises 15 residues. Trimming took off 0 bases at V and 7 bases at J, with 15 bases between the two ends. The CDR3 here is CASSLASMGGGTQYF. The CDR3 DNA reads TGTGCCAGCAGCTTAGCGTCAATGGGGGGAGGGACCCAGTACTTC.

This clone appeared a single time. The J gene is TRBJ2-7, the V gene TRBV29-1, with TRBD2 identical over 11 bases. V lost 4 bases to trimming and J lost 7 bases; unmatched junction nucleotides: 6. The CDR3 is 13 residues long. Germline V gene sequence: CDR1 SQVTM, CDR2 ANQGSEA. The CDR3 DNA reads TGCAGCGTTGTGGGACTAGCGGCCGAAGAGCAGTACTTC. Its translation is CSVVGLAAEEQYF.

The CDR3 loop reads CASREQGESGRRSYEQYF. CDR3 nucleotide sequence: TGTGCCAGCAGGGAACAGGGAGAAAGCGGGAGGAGATCCTACGAGCAGTACTTC. This chain connects TRBV6-1 to TRBJ2-7, with TRBD2 matching 9 bases. There are 18 residues in the CDR3. The J segment lost 1 base and the V segment lost 6 bases, leaving 16 bases of the junction unmatched. CDR1 is MNHNS and CDR2 is SASEGT in the germline V gene.

The chain links TRBV6-5 to TRBJ2-7; TRBD1 agrees at 7 bases. The CDR3 spans 15 residues. The germline gives CDR1 MNHEY, CDR2 SVGAGI. V gave up 2 bases and J gave up 2 bases; unmatched junction bases: 6. The CDR3 nucleotides read TGTGCCAGCAGTTACGCCGGGACAGCAGCCTACGAGCAGTACTTC. Residues: CASSYAGTAAYEQYF.